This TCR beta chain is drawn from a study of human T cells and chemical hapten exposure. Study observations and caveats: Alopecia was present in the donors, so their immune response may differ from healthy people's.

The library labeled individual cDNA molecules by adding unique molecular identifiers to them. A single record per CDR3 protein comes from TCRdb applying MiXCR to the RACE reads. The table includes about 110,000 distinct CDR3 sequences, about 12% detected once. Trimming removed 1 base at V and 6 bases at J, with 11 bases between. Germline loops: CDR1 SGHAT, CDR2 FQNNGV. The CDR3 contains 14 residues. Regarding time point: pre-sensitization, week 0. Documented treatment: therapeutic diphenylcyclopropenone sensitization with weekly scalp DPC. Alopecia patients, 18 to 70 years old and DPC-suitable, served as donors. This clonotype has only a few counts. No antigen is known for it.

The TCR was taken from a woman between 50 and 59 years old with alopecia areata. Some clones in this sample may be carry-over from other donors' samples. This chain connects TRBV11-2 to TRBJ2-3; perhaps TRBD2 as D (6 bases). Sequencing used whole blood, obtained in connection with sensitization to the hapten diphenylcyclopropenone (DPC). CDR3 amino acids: CASSLVWGGDTQYF. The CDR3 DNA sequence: TGTGCCAGCAGCTTAGTGTGGGGAGGTGATACGCAGTATTTT.